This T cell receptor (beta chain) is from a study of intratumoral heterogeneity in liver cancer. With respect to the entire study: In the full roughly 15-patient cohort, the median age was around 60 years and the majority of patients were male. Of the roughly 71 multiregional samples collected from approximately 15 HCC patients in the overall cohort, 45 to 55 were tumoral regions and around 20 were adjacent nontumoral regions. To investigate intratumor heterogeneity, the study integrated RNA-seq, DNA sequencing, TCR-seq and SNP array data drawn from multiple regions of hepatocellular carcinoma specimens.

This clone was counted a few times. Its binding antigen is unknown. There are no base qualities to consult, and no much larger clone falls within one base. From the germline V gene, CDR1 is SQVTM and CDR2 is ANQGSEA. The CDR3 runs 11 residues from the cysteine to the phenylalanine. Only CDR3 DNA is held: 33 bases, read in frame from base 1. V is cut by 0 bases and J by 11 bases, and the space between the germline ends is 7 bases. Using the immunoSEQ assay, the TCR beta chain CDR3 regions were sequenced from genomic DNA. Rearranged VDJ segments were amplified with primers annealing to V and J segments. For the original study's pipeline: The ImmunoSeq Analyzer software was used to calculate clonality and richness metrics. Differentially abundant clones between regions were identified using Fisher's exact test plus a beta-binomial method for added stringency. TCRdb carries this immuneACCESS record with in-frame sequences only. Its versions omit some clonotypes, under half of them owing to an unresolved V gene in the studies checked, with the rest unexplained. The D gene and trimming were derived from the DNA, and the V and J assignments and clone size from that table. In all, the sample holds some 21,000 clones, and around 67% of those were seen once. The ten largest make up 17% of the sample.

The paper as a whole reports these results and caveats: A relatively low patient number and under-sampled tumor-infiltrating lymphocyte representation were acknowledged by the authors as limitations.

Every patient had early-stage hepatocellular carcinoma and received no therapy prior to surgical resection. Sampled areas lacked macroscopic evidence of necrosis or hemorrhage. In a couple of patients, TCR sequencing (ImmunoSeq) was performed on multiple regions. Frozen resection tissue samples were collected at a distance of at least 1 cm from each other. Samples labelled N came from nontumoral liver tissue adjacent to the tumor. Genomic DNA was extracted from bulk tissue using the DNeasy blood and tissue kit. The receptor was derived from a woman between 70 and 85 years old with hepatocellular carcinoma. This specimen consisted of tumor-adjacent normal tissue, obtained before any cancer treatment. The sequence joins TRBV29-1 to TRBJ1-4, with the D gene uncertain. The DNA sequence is TGCAGCGTTGAAGATCTGGGGAAACTGTTTTTT. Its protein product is CSVEDLGKLFF.